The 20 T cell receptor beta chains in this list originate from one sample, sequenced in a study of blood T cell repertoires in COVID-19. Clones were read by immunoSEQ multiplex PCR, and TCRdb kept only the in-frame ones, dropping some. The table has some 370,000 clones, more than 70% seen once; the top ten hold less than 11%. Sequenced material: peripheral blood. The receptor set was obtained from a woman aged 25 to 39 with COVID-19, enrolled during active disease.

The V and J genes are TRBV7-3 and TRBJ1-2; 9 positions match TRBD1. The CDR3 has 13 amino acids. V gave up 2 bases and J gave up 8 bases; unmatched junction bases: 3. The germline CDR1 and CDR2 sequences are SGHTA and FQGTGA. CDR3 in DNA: TGTGCCAGCAGCTTACGGACAGGGGACGGCTACACCTTC. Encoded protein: CASSLRTGDGYTF.

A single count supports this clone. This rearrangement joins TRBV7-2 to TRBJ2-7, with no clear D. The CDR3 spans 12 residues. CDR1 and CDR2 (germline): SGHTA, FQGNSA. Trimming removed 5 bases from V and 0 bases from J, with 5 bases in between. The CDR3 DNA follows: TGTGCCAGCAGCACGAGCTCCTACGAGCAGTACTTC. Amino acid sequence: CASSTSSYEQYF.

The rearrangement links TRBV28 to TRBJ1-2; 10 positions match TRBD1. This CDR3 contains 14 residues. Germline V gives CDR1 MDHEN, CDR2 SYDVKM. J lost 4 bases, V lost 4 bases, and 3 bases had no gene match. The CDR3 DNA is TGTGCCAGCAGTTCGACAGGGGGCACCTATGGCTACACCTTC. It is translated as CASSSTGGTYGYTF.

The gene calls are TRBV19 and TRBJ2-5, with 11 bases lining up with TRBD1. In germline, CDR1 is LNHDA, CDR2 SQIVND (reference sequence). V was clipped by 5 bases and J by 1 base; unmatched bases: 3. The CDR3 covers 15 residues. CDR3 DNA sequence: TGTGCCAGTAGTGGGACAGGGGGTATCCAAGAGACCCAGTACTTC. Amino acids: CASSGTGGIQETQYF.

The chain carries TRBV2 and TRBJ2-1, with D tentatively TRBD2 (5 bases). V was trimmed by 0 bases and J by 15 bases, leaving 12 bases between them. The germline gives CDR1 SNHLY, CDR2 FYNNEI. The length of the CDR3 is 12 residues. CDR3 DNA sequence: TGTGCCAGCAGTGAAGCTAGTCTAGCAGGGTTCTTC. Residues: CASSEASLAGFF.

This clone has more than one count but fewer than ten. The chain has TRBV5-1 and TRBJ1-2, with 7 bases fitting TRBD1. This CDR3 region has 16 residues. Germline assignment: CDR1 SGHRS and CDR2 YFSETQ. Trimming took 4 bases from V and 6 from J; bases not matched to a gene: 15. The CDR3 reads CASSPEGTVGSHGYTF. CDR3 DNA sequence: TGCGCCAGCAGCCCAGAGGGGACAGTGGGTTCACATGGCTACACCTTC.

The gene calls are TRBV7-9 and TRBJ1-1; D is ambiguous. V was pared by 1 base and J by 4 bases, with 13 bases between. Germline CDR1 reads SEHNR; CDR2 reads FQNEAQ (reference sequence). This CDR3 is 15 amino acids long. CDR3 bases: TGTGCCAGCAGCTTAGATGGTGCCCCCGGCACTGAAGCTTTCTTT. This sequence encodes CASSLDGAPGTEAFF.

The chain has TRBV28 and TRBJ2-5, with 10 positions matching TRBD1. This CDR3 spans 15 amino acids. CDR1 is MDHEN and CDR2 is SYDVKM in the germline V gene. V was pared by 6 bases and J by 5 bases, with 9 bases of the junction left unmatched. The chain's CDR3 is CASSPGDRGLETQYF. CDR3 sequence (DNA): TGTGCCAGCAGCCCGGGCGACAGGGGGCTGGAGACCCAGTACTTC.

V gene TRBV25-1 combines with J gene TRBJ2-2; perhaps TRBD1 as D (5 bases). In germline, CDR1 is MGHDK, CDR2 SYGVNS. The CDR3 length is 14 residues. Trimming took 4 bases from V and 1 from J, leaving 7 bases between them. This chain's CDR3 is CASSVGVNTGELFF. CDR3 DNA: TGTGCCAGCAGTGTAGGGGTGAACACCGGGGAGCTGTTTTTT.

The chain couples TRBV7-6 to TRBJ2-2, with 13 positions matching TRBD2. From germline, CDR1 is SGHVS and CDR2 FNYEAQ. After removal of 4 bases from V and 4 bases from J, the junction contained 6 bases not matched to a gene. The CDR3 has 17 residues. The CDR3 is CASSSAGLAGATGELFF. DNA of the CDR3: TGTGCCAGCAGCTCGGCAGGACTAGCGGGAGCCACCGGGGAGCTGTTTTTT.

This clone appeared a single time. The CDR3: CASSVNRKNYGYTF. In DNA, the CDR3 is TGTGCCAGCAGCGTAAACAGGAAGAACTATGGCTACACCTTC. The chain has TRBV9 and TRBJ1-2, with D possibly matching TRBD1 (5 bases). The germline V gene has CDR1 SGDLS and CDR2 YYNGEE. This CDR3 has 14 amino acids. V lost 1 base and J 2 bases, leaving 9 bases between the germline ends.

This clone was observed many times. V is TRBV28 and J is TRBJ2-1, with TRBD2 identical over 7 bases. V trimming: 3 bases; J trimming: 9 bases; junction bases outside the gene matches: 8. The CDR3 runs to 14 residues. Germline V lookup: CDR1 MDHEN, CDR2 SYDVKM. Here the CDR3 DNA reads TGTGCCAGCAGTTTTAGTGGGAGGGCCATTGAGCAGTTCTTC. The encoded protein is CASSFSGRAIEQFF.

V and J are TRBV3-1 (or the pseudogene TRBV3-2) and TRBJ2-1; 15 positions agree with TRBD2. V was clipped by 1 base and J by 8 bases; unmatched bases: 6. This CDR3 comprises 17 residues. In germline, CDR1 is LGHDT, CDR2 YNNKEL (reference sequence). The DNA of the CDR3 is TGTGCCAGCAGCCAAGCCCGAGGACTAGCGGGAGGGTATGAGCAGTTCTTC. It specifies CASSQARGLAGGYEQFF.

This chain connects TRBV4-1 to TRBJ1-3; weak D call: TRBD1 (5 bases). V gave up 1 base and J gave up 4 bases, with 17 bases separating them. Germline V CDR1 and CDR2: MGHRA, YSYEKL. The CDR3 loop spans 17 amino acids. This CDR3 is CASSQVGEGLGGNTIYF. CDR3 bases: TGCGCCAGCAGCCAAGTCGGGGAGGGGCTGGGGGGAAACACCATATATTTT.

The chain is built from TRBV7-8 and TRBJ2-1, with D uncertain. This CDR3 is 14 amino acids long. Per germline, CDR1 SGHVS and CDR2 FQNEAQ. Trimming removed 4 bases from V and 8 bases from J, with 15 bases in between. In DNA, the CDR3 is TGTGCCAGCAGCTCCCCGAGTAGTTGGTATGAGCAGTTCTTC. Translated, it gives CASSSPSSWYEQFF.

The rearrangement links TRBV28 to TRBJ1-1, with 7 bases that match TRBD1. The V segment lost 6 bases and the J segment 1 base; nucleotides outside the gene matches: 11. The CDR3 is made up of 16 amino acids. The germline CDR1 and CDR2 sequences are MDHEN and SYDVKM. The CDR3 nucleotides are TGTGCCAGCAGGACAGGGCCCCACCGGTGGAACACTGAAGCTTTCTTT. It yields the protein CASRTGPHRWNTEAFF.

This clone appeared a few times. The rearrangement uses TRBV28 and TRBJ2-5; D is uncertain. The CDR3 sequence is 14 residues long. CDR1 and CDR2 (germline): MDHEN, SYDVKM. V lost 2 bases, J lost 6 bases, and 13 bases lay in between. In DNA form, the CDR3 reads TGTGCCAGCAGTTTAAACCTCCCCCTACAGACCCAGTACTTC. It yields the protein CASSLNLPLQTQYF.

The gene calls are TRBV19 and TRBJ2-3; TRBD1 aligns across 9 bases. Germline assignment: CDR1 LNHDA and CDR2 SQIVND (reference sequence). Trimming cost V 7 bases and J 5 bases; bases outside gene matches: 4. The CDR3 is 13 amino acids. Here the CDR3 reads CASNTGGIDTQYF. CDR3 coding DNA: TGTGCCAGTAACACAGGGGGCATAGATACGCAGTATTTT.

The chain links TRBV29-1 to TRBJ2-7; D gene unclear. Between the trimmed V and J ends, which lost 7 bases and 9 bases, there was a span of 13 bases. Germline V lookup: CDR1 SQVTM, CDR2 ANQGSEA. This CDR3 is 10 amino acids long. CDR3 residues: CSASSRVQYF. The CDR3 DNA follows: TGCAGCGCCTCGTCCCGCGTGCAGTACTTC.

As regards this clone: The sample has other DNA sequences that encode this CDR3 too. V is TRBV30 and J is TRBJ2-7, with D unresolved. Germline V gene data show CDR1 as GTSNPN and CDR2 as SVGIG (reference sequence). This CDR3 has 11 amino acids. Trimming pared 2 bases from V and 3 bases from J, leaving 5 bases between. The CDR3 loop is CAWSPSYEQYF. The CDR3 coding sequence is TGTGCCTGGAGTCCCAGCTACGAGCAGTACTTC.